The rows below give T cell receptor beta chains drawn from one sample of a study of blood T cell repertoires in COVID-19. The assay was immunoSEQ multiplex PCR, and TCRdb's table has in-frame clones only and misses some. The data hold about 26,000 clones, with 70% to 90% observed a single time. Sequenced sample: peripheral blood. These receptor sequences come from a woman older than 75 with COVID-19, enrolled during active disease. Both conserved end residues are part of each CDR3. Each record gives: D gene, clone size, J gene, V gene, CDR3 DNA, CDR3 protein. The D gene is left open where the match is weak. Only some rows state a clone size, as once, few, many or a class for expanded clones.

D: -
size: -
J: TRBJ2-2
V: TRBV12-3/TRBV12-4
DNA: TGTGCCAGCAGTACCCGGGCCGGGGAGCTGTTTTTT
CDR3: CASSTRAGELFF

D: -
size: -
J: TRBJ2-2
V: TRBV7-9
DNA: TGTGCCAGCAGCCTCGGTATTGGCGGGGAGCTGTTTTTT
CDR3: CASSLGIGGELFF

D: -
size: -
J: TRBJ2-3
V: TRBV5-4
DNA: TGTGCCAGCAGCTTGGCAGGGGCGGAAGATACGCAGTATTTT
CDR3: CASSLAGAEDTQYF

D: -
size: -
J: TRBJ1-1
V: TRBV7-9
DNA: TGTGCCAGCAGCATCATGAACACTGAAGCTTTCTTT
CDR3: CASSIMNTEAFF

D: -
size: -
J: TRBJ1-1
V: TRBV30
DNA: TGTGCCGGCTACGGGGGAACTGAAGCTTTCTTT
CDR3: CAGYGGTEAFF

D: TRBD1
size: -
J: TRBJ1-1
V: TRBV19
DNA: TGTGCCAGTAGTATAGCTGGACAGGGGTCGTCGCCCGGAGGCACTGAAGCTTTCTTT
CDR3: CASSIAGQGSSPGGTEAFF

D: TRBD1
size: -
J: TRBJ2-7
V: TRBV27
DNA: TGTGCCAGCAAAGCCTACAGGGGGAGAATGGGGGAGCAGTACTTC
CDR3: CASKAYRGRMGEQYF

D: TRBD2
size: -
J: TRBJ2-3
V: TRBV4-1
DNA: TGCGCCAGCAGCCAAGTGCCGAGCGGGGCCACAGATACGCAGTATTTT
CDR3: CASSQVPSGATDTQYF

D: TRBD1
size: -
J: TRBJ2-6
V: TRBV6-5
DNA: TGTGCCAGCAGTCCACAGGGGGCTGGGGCCAACGTCCTGACTTTC
CDR3: CASSPQGAGANVLTF

D: -
size: -
J: TRBJ1-6
V: TRBV19
DNA: TGTGCCAGTAGTGAACTAGGGGGGGGCCGGACACCCCTCCACTTT
CDR3: CASSELGGGRTPLHF

D: TRBD1
size: -
J: TRBJ2-3
V: TRBV4-1
DNA: TGCGCCAGCAGCCAAGAATTTAGGGGACAGTCTAGCACAGATACGCAGTATTTT
CDR3: CASSQEFRGQSSTDTQYF

D: -
size: -
J: TRBJ2-7
V: TRBV7-9
DNA: TGTGCCAGCAGCTTAGCGATGGGGGCGCACGAGCAGTACTTC
CDR3: CASSLAMGAHEQYF

D: -
size: -
J: TRBJ2-1
V: TRBV3-1/TRBV3-2
DNA: TGTGCCAGCAGCCCAAGTAGGGGTGCCGGTGAGCAGTTCTTC
CDR3: CASSPSRGAGEQFF

D: -
size: -
J: TRBJ2-2
V: TRBV3-1/TRBV3-2
DNA: TGTGCCAGCAGCCCCCTCCGTGGGAGGACAGGCAACACCGGGGAGCTGTTTTTT
CDR3: CASSPLRGRTGNTGELFF

D: TRBD2
size: once
J: TRBJ2-1
V: TRBV6-6
DNA: TGTGCCAGCAGTTACGCGGGGGGGACCTACAATGAGCAGTTCTTC
CDR3: CASSYAGGTYNEQFF

D: -
size: -
J: TRBJ2-3
V: TRBV7-9
DNA: TGTGCCAGCAGCTTAGTCGGGGATACGCAGTATTTT
CDR3: CASSLVGDTQYF

D: TRBD1
size: -
J: TRBJ1-2
V: TRBV20-1
DNA: TGCAGTGCTAGTTTAGGGACAGGACCCTATGGCTACACCTTC
CDR3: CSASLGTGPYGYTF

D: -
size: -
J: TRBJ1-6
V: TRBV7-8
DNA: TGTGCCAGCAGCTTAAGAGCCCAGGGAGGGTTCTCCTATAATTCACCCCTCCACTTT
CDR3: CASSLRAQGGFSYNSPLHF

D: TRBD1
size: -
J: TRBJ2-7
V: TRBV2
DNA: TGTGCCAGCAGTGAGGGGCAGGGGGCGATCCACGAGCAGTACTTC
CDR3: CASSEGQGAIHEQYF

D: TRBD2
size: -
J: TRBJ2-1
V: TRBV4-2
DNA: TGTGCCAGCAGCCAAGAAGTCAGCGGGGGGCTGAGGGGGAATGAGCAGTTCTTC
CDR3: CASSQEVSGGLRGNEQFF

D: -
size: -
J: TRBJ2-2
V: TRBV3-1/TRBV3-2
DNA: TGTGCCAGCAGCCTCATCCCCGGCACCGGGGAGCTGTTTTTT
CDR3: CASSLIPGTGELFF

D: TRBD2
size: few
J: TRBJ2-7
V: TRBV7-9
DNA: TGTGCCAGCAGCCCCGGTGCTAGCGGGTTTGACGAGCAGTACTTC
CDR3: CASSPGASGFDEQYF

D: TRBD2
size: -
J: TRBJ2-7
V: TRBV9
DNA: TGTGCCAGCAGCGAGAGCGGGGGCCCTCTCTACGAGCAGTACTTC
CDR3: CASSESGGPLYEQYF

D: TRBD2
size: -
J: TRBJ2-7
V: TRBV11-2
DNA: TGTGCCAGCAGCTTAGTTAGCGGGGGGTCCTACGAGCAGTACTTC
CDR3: CASSLVSGGSYEQYF

D: -
size: -
J: TRBJ2-7
V: TRBV7-2
DNA: TGTGCCAGCAGCTTAACGTGGGCCAGCTCCTACGAGCAGTACTTC
CDR3: CASSLTWASSYEQYF